This paragraph covers one T cell receptor beta chain sequence. The antigen is undetermined. From cryopreserved PBMCs came 2 to 2.5 micrograms of genomic DNA used for TCR beta libraries. The source of the sample is a study of cytotoxic CD8 clonotypes in ibrutinib-treated CLL. Study conclusions and caveats: Among the clonotypes, public ones were uncommon and contracted or held stable on treatment.

V lost 3 bases, J lost 7 bases, and 7 bases lay in between. Germline CDR1 reads SEHNR; CDR2 reads FQNEAQ (reference sequence). CDR3 length: 12 residues. The method was immunoSEQ multiplex PCR; TCRdb's version includes in-frame clones alone and lacks a portion of them. The profile shows 35,000 to 40,000 clones, roughly three quarters of them singletons. The V gene is TRBV7-9, the J gene TRBJ1-5; D not resolved. The sequences come from PBMCs, collected at disease progression, from a patient treated with ibrutinib. The origin of this receptor is a human donor with chronic lymphocytic leukemia. The CDR3 coding sequence is TGTGCCAGCAGCTTCGGCGTCCAGCCCCAGCATTTT. Protein product: CASSFGVQPQHF.